The 12 T cell receptor beta chains below were found in one sample sequenced in a study of CD8 T cells in Susac syndrome (dated by TCRdb to about 2019). Library generation was performed with the immunoSEQ multiplex PCR assay. RNA was extracted using the RNeasy kit, and roughly 0.45 to 1 microgram was reverse transcribed with random hexamers. The raw public reads went through TCRdb reprocessing: fastp at Q25, MiXCR clone calling, in-frame beta chains kept. Rows with a matching CDR3 protein are joined into one entry that keeps the most common DNA and genes. The sample data list some 150,000 distinct CDR3 sequences, and roughly 95% of these were observed just once. The top ten constitute approximately 0.09% of the sample. Sample: CD4+ T cells from PBMCs. The source of these receptors is a human donor in good health.

This clonotype is a singleton in its sample. The chain has TRBV30 and TRBJ2-1, with no clear D. Germline V gene lookup returns CDR1 GTSNPN and CDR2 SVGIG (reference sequence). With 0 bases removed from V and 9 bases from J, the gap between germline ends came to 6 bases. The CDR3 runs 11 residues. The CDR3: CAWSVRFEQFF. The CDR3 bases are TGTGCCTGGAGTGTAAGATTTGAGCAGTTCTTC.

V is TRBV6-5 and J is TRBJ1-1, with 8 nucleotides matching TRBD1. CDR3 length: 12 residues. V lost 6 bases to trimming and J lost 12 bases; unmatched junction nucleotides: 9. CDR1 is MNHEY, CDR2 SVGAGI, per germline. The CDR3 here is CASSRNRGRTFF. The CDR3 bases are TGTGCCAGCAGCAGAAACAGGGGGAGGACTTTCTTT.

The rearrangement joins TRBV7-3 to TRBJ2-5, with TRBD2 identical over 7 bases. The CDR3 extends over 16 amino acids. The junction had 9 bases not matched to a gene; V was cut back by 0 bases and J by 5 bases. In germline, CDR1 is SGHTA, CDR2 FQGTGA. CDR3 sequence (DNA): TGTGCCAGCAGCTTAACTGGAAGGCGGGGAGGGGAGACCCAGTACTTC. Amino acids: CASSLTGRRGGETQYF.

The chain carries TRBV7-9 and TRBJ2-7, with unresolved D. The CDR3 runs 14 residues. The V end was cut by 2 bases, the J end by 0 bases, with 8 bases between. The germline V gene encodes CDR1 SEHNR and CDR2 FQNEAQ (reference sequence). The CDR3 reads CASSLSPDSYEQYF. The DNA for the CDR3 is TGTGCCAGCAGCTTAAGTCCAGACTCCTACGAGCAGTACTTC.

The chain has TRBV15 and TRBJ1-5, with 7 bases identical to TRBD1. Per the germline V gene, CDR1 is LNHNV and CDR2 is YYDKDF (reference sequence). The CDR3 sequence is 15 residues long. With V trimmed by 4 bases and J by 2 bases, 5 bases remained unmatched. CDR3 sequence: CATSTAGGGNQPQHF. The CDR3 coding sequence is TGTGCCACCAGCACCGCAGGGGGGGGCAATCAGCCCCAGCATTTT.

The chain employs TRBV5-4 and TRBJ1-1; D is perhaps TRBD1 (5 bases). This CDR3 has 14 residues. CDR1 is SGHNT and CDR2 is YYREEE in the germline V gene (reference sequence). Between the trimmed V and J ends, which lost 6 bases and 11 bases, there was a span of 23 bases. The CDR3 nucleotides are TGTGCCAGCACCCTAGACAGAGATGGGAATTCGGCTTTCTTT. Protein sequence: CASTLDRDGNSAFF.

The rearrangement uses TRBV29-1 and TRBJ2-3; 8 bases match TRBD1. This CDR3 spans 15 amino acids. From germline, CDR1 is SQVTM and CDR2 ANQGSEA. J gave up 0 bases and V 3 bases, and 5 bases lay outside the gene matches. The CDR3 DNA sequence: TGCAGCGTTGACGGGGGACAGGTCAGCACAGATACGCAGTATTTT. It is translated as CSVDGGQVSTDTQYF.

The V gene is TRBV19, the J gene TRBJ2-7, with D perhaps TRBD2 (6 bases). Germline values: CDR1 LNHDA, CDR2 SQIVND (reference sequence). Trimming stripped 4 bases from V and 0 bases from J, with 13 bases between. The CDR3 is 15 amino acids. Here the CDR3 DNA reads TGTGCCAGTAGTAACCGGGACTCGCCCTCCTACGAGCAGTACTTC. This translates into CASSNRDSPSYEQYF.

The rearrangement joins TRBV6-5 to TRBJ1-2, with D uncertain. This CDR3 contains 11 residues. The germline V gene has CDR1 MNHEY and CDR2 SVGAGI. V dropped 10 bases and J dropped 4 bases, with 10 bases sitting between them. The DNA for the CDR3 is TGTGCCACCTCGACGGTCTATGGCTACACCTTC. It encodes CATSTVYGYTF.

This rearrangement joins TRBV5-1 to TRBJ1-2; D perhaps matches TRBD1 (5 bases). The CDR3 spans 14 residues. V was cut by 1 base and J by 7 bases, with 14 bases left in between. Germline V CDR1 and CDR2: SGHRS, YFSETQ. The DNA for the CDR3 is TGCGCCAGCAGCTTGTCAGGGACCCAGGCTGGCTACACCTTC. It codes for CASSLSGTQAGYTF.

This chain links TRBV14 with TRBJ2-1, with D unresolved. This CDR3 has 14 residues. Germline V gene sequence: CDR1 SGHDN, CDR2 FVKESK. V was clipped by 0 bases and J by 4 bases, with 7 bases between them. CDR3 region: CASSQELGYNEQFF. The CDR3 coding sequence is TGTGCCAGCAGCCAAGAGTTGGGGTACAATGAGCAGTTCTTC.

This chain uses TRBV30 with TRBJ1-5; weak D call: TRBD1 (5 bases). From germline, CDR1 is GTSNPN and CDR2 SVGIG (reference sequence). V was clipped by 1 base and J by 9 bases, with 13 bases between them. The CDR3 is made up of 13 amino acids. Written as DNA, the CDR3 is TGTGCCTGGAGTGGGGACGAAACGTGGCCCCAGCATTTT. Translated, it gives CAWSGDETWPQHF.